Presented here are 4 T cell receptor beta chains from one specimen sequenced in a study of cytomegalovirus exposure and HLA in healthy donors. The PCR contained 60 Vbeta and 13 Jbeta primers. The repertoire was sequenced with immunoSEQ multiplex PCR; TCRdb's copy has only in-frame clones and lacks some. This table has tens of thousands of clones, about four fifths appearing once. The sequenced sample was PBMCs. The receptors derive from a man aged 45 to 65 in good health and CMV-seropositive.

This clone showed up just a few times. The rearrangement uses TRBV4-2 and TRBJ2-1, with D unresolved. This CDR3 region has 12 residues. V shed 3 bases and J shed 11 bases, with 11 bases lying between them. Germline CDR1 reads LGHNA; CDR2 reads YNFKEQ. CDR3: CASSQEARKQFF. In DNA, the CDR3 is TGTGCCAGCAGCCAGGAAGCGAGGAAGCAGTTCTTC.

The genes are TRBV6-1 and TRBJ2-1; tentatively, D is TRBD1 (6 bases). There are 13 residues in the CDR3. V lost 6 bases, J lost 10 bases, and 16 bases lay in between. Per germline, CDR1 MNHNS and CDR2 SASEGT. CDR3 loop: CASSDETGEEQFF. CDR3 DNA: TGTGCCAGCAGCGACGAGACAGGTGAGGAGCAGTTCTTC.

The chain joins TRBV5-6 to TRBJ1-1; 7 nucleotides line up with TRBD1. This CDR3 comprises 14 residues. Looked up from germline, CDR1 is SGHDT and CDR2 is YYEEEE. V trimming: 1 base; J trimming: 4 bases; junction bases outside the gene matches: 4. The CDR3 here is CASSLLPGGTEAFF. CDR3 bases: TGTGCCAGCAGCTTGCTCCCAGGGGGCACTGAAGCTTTCTTT.

The chain uses TRBV4-1 and TRBJ2-3; tentatively, D is TRBD1 (6 bases). Per the germline V gene, CDR1 is MGHRA and CDR2 is YSYEKL. Trimming cost V 0 bases and J 4 bases, with 14 bases left between them. The CDR3 length is 16 residues. CDR3 coding DNA: TGCGCCAGCAGCCAAGATCGGACAGCCAGCGCAGATACGCAGTATTTT. It codes for CASSQDRTASADTQYF.